These 2 T cell receptor beta chains came from one sample sequenced in a study of T cells after yellow fever vaccination. A single record per CDR3 protein comes from TCRdb applying MiXCR to the 5' RACE reads. The sample has more than 300,000 distinct CDR3 sequences, 6.8% seen once. This material consisted of PBMCs, taken roughly 46 days after the first yellow fever vaccination. The source of these receptors is a man younger than 30 who received the YFV17D yellow fever vaccine.

The genes are TRBV9 and TRBJ1-2; a weak D match, TRBD1 (6 bases). The CDR3 contains 14 residues. Germline CDR1 SGDLS, CDR2 YYNGEE. V dropped 3 bases and J dropped 6 bases, with 15 bases sitting between them. CDR3 nucleotide sequence: TGTGCCAGCAGCGGATCCACAGGGTTCGATGGCTACACCTTC. This sequence encodes CASSGSTGFDGYTF.

This chain's CDR3 is CASSLVVSGPGELFF. DNA for the CDR3: TGCGCCAGCAGCTTGGTGGTATCAGGGCCGGGGGAGCTGTTTTTT. The J gene is TRBJ2-2, the V gene TRBV5-1; D is possibly TRBD1 (5 bases). CDR1 is SGHRS and CDR2 is YFSETQ in the germline V gene. The CDR3 is made up of 15 amino acids. V was pared by 0 bases and J by 8 bases, with 14 bases between.